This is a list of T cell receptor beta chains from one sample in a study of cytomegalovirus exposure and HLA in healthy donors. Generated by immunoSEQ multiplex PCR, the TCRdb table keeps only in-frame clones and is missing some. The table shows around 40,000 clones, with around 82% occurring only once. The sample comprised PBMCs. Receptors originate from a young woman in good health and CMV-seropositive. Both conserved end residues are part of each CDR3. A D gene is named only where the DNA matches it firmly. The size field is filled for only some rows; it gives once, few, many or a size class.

CDR3aa: CASSIVGQGPRGTEAFF
abundance: .
v_gene: TRBV19
d_gene: TRBD1
j_gene: TRBJ1-1

CDR3aa: CASSETGLAERGNEQFF
abundance: .
v_gene: TRBV28
d_gene: .
j_gene: TRBJ2-1

CDR3aa: CASSSPPPRNTIYF
abundance: .
v_gene: TRBV7-2
d_gene: .
j_gene: TRBJ1-3

CDR3aa: CASSGEARASWGNSYEQYF
abundance: .
v_gene: TRBV28
d_gene: .
j_gene: TRBJ2-7

CDR3aa: CASSQDRAYGELFF
abundance: .
v_gene: TRBV4-3
d_gene: TRBD1
j_gene: TRBJ2-2

CDR3aa: CASSLDLTGASVGGYTF
abundance: .
v_gene: TRBV11-2
d_gene: TRBD1
j_gene: TRBJ1-2

CDR3aa: CASSSPGTSGGPYEQYF
abundance: .
v_gene: TRBV7-2
d_gene: TRBD2
j_gene: TRBJ2-7

CDR3aa: CASSQDLPDSLLSDEQYF
abundance: large
v_gene: TRBV4-3
d_gene: .
j_gene: TRBJ2-7

CDR3aa: CASSFSSPGVYEQYF
abundance: .
v_gene: TRBV5-1
d_gene: .
j_gene: TRBJ2-7

CDR3aa: CASRTGYNEQFF
abundance: .
v_gene: TRBV6-5
d_gene: .
j_gene: TRBJ2-1

CDR3aa: CASSQALFSGNEQFF
abundance: .
v_gene: TRBV4-3
d_gene: .
j_gene: TRBJ2-1

CDR3aa: CASSQEGAGIISYEQYF
abundance: .
v_gene: TRBV4-1
d_gene: .
j_gene: TRBJ2-7

CDR3aa: CASSFVPGTDTQYF
abundance: .
v_gene: TRBV7-3
d_gene: .
j_gene: TRBJ2-3

CDR3aa: CASSDVPGELFF
abundance: .
v_gene: TRBV2
d_gene: .
j_gene: TRBJ2-2

CDR3aa: CASSPFYEQYF
abundance: few
v_gene: TRBV27
d_gene: .
j_gene: TRBJ2-7

CDR3aa: CASRAQGSNQPQHF
abundance: .
v_gene: TRBV25-1
d_gene: TRBD1
j_gene: TRBJ1-5

CDR3aa: CASSGTGWTNQPQHF
abundance: once
v_gene: TRBV6-5
d_gene: TRBD1
j_gene: TRBJ1-5

CDR3aa: CASGLVTGTGGYEQYF
abundance: .
v_gene: TRBV12-5
d_gene: TRBD1
j_gene: TRBJ2-7

CDR3aa: CASSLRERAEQFF
abundance: once
v_gene: TRBV7-2
d_gene: .
j_gene: TRBJ2-1